This T cell receptor (beta chain) was retrieved from a study of response to subunit inactivated influenza vaccine. A single record per CDR3 protein comes from TCRdb applying MiXCR to the RT-PCR reads. The repertoire holds around 520,000 distinct CDR3 sequences, 25% seen once, with approximately 1.9% in the top ten. Germline-derived CDR1 and CDR2 are MNHEY and SVGAGI. This CDR3 is built from 14 residues. With 2 bases removed from V and 5 bases from J, the gap between germline ends came to 12 bases. The V call is TRBV6-5, the J call TRBJ1-2; D gene unclear. The receptor comes from a man in his fifties who received an inactivated influenza vaccine. Here the sequenced sample was CD4+ T cells sorted from PBMCs, taken 5 days after vaccination. The CDR3 spells CASSYVGMGYGYTF. Here the CDR3 DNA reads TGTGCCAGCAGTTACGTCGGGATGGGGTATGGCTACACCTTC.